One and the same sample provided the 28 T cell receptor beta chains below, sequenced in a study of response to subunit inactivated influenza vaccine. One entry per CDR3 protein, called by TCRdb with MiXCR from the RT-PCR reads. The data contain just under 250,000 distinct CDR3 sequences, 12% of them seen just once; the ten biggest clones take up 7.8%. The sequenced sample was non-naive T cells sorted from PBMCs, obtained 14 to 15 days before vaccination. Receptors originate from a man aged 45-65 years who received an inactivated influenza vaccine.

This clonotype was counted a few times. This sequence joins TRBV20-1 and TRBJ2-3, with D possibly being TRBD1 or TRBD2 (5 bases each). Trimming left V 1 base short and J 2 bases short, with 7 bases between. The length of the CDR3 is 13 residues. CDR1 is DFQATT and CDR2 is SNEGSKA in the germline V gene (reference sequence). For the CDR3, the DNA is TGCAGTGCTAGAGGGGGGATCACAGATACGCAGTATTTT. Translation gives CSARGGITDTQYF.

In its sample, this clonotype was seen a few times. The V gene is TRBV2, the J gene TRBJ2-7, with D unclear. Germline lookup yields CDR1 SNHLY and CDR2 FYNNEI. V was trimmed by 1 base and J by 3 bases, leaving 19 bases between them. The length of the CDR3 is 17 residues. CDR3 nucleotides: TGTGCCAGCAGTGAAGGTCTTGTTGGATCAGACAACTACGAGCAGTACTTC. This translates into CASSEGLVGSDNYEQYF.

The V and J genes are TRBV20-1 and TRBJ2-1, with D perhaps assigned TRBD1 or TRBD2 (6 bases each). The germline V gene has CDR1 DFQATT and CDR2 SNEGSKA (reference sequence). This CDR3 contains 15 residues. V shed 1 base and J shed 0 bases, with 10 bases lying between them. CDR3 sequence: CSARAGAVSYNEQFF. The DNA for the CDR3 is TGCAGTGCTAGAGCGGGGGCCGTCTCCTACAATGAGCAGTTCTTC.

This clonotype was seen only a few times. This rearrangement joins TRBV6-2 or TRBV6-3 to TRBJ2-5; TRBD1 might be the D (7 bases). V lost 6 bases and J lost 5, with 16 bases in between. Germline CDR1 reads MNHEY; CDR2 reads SVGEGT. CDR3 size: 14 residues. The CDR3 nucleotides are TGTGCCAGCAGCCTACAGGGGAGGAGGGAGACCCAGTACTTC. This gives the protein CASSLQGRRETQYF.

This clonotype showed up just a few times. The chain recombines TRBV5-1 with TRBJ2-2; D gene unclear. Looked up from germline, CDR1 is SGHRS and CDR2 is YFSETQ. This CDR3 comprises 13 residues. V lost 1 base, J lost 0 bases, and 1 base lay in between. The CDR3 sequence: CASSLPNTGELFF. As DNA, the CDR3 is TGCGCCAGCAGCTTGCCGAACACCGGGGAGCTGTTTTTT.

There are many counts of this clonotype. The chain carries TRBV12-3 or TRBV12-4 and TRBJ1-1; a possible D gene is TRBD1 (6 bases). Trimming left V 7 bases short and J 0 bases short, with 18 bases between. CDR3 length equals 16 residues. The DNA for the CDR3 is TGTGCCAGCACCAGTTTAGGGACACTTATGAACACTGAAGCTTTCTTT. Protein: CASTSLGTLMNTEAFF.

The chain recombines TRBV2 with TRBJ2-3, with TRBD2 matching 12 bases. CDR1 and CDR2 from the germline V gene are SNHLY and FYNNEI. The V gene end was trimmed by 4 bases and the J gene end by 1 base; junction bases not matched to a gene: 0. This CDR3 has 15 residues. This CDR3 reads CASSGLAGGTDTQYF. The CDR3 DNA is TGTGCCAGCAGTGGACTAGCGGGGGGCACAGATACGCAGTATTTT.

This clonotype was counted ten times or more. V gene TRBV5-1 combines with J gene TRBJ1-1; D call uncertain. Per germline, CDR1 SGHRS and CDR2 YFSETQ. Between the trimmed V and J ends, which lost 0 bases and 1 base, there was a span of 7 bases. This CDR3 spans 14 amino acids. CDR3 sequence reads: CASSLVPENTEAFF. In DNA, the CDR3 is TGCGCCAGCAGCTTGGTGCCGGAGAACACTGAAGCTTTCTTT. The full variable domain, completed using reference TRBV5-1 and TRBJ1-1, is KAGVTQTPRYLIKTRGQQVTLSCSPISGHRSVSWYQQTPGQGLQFLFEYFSETQRNKGNFPGRFSGRQFSNSRSEMNVSTLELGDSALYLCASSLVPENTEAFFGQGTRLTVV.

This clonotype showed up just a few times. The chain links TRBV5-1 to TRBJ2-3, with D possibly TRBD1 on 6 matching bases. Looked up from germline, CDR1 is SGHRS and CDR2 is YFSETQ. The germline V and J ends were trimmed by 3 bases and 0 bases, with 11 bases remaining between them. The CDR3 covers 15 residues. DNA for the CDR3: TGCGCCAGCAGCTCCGGACAGAGGAGCACAGATACGCAGTATTTT. As protein: CASSSGQRSTDTQYF.

This sequence joins TRBV12-3 or TRBV12-4 and TRBJ2-3; D gene uncertain. This CDR3 has 12 residues. The ends were cut back, 5 bases at V and 8 bases at J, with 11 bases in the middle. CDR3 amino acids: CASSPKGITQYF. CDR3 bases: TGTGCCAGCAGTCCCAAGGGTATTACGCAGTATTTT.

Ten or more counts support this clonotype. The V and J genes are TRBV7-2 and TRBJ2-7; the match to TRBD2 covers 9 bases. Germline V gives CDR1 SGHTA, CDR2 FQGNSA. V dropped 1 base and J dropped 3; count of bases not matched to a gene: 4. The CDR3 has 15 amino acids. CDR3 region: CASSLEPSGVYEQYF. CDR3 in DNA: TGTGCCAGCAGCTTAGAGCCTAGCGGGGTCTACGAGCAGTACTTC.

This clonotype was counted at least ten times. V and J are TRBV7-8 and TRBJ1-1, with TRBD1 identical over 7 bases. Germline assignment: CDR1 SGHVS and CDR2 FQNEAQ. The CDR3 runs to 14 residues. V trimming: 3 bases; J trimming: 4 bases; junction bases outside the gene matches: 5. CDR3 sequence (DNA): TGTGCCAGCAGCTTTAAGTCAGGGGGCACTGAAGCTTTCTTT. Translated: CASSFKSGGTEAFF.

This clonotype came up a few times. The chain is built from TRBV6-5 and TRBJ2-7; 8 bases map to TRBD2. CDR1 MNHEY and CDR2 SVGAGI come from the germline V gene. This CDR3 region has 14 residues. With V trimmed by 4 bases and J by 7 bases, 9 bases remained unmatched. The CDR3 nucleotides are TGTGCCAGCAGTTTAGCGGGGTCGACGGGAGAGCAGTACTTC. It specifies CASSLAGSTGEQYF.

There are many counts of this clonotype. The chain combines TRBV6-2 or TRBV6-3 with TRBJ2-2; D call uncertain. The CDR3 totals 12 residues. Trimming pared 3 bases from V and 7 bases from J, leaving 6 bases between. Germline V gene lookup returns CDR1 MNHEY and CDR2 SVGEGT. In DNA form, the CDR3 reads TGTGCCAGCAGTTATAGTGGCGGGGAGCTGTTTTTT. It specifies CASSYSGGELFF.

The chain combines TRBV30 with TRBJ2-7; D is unclear. The V end lost 1 base, the J end lost 6 bases, and 16 bases lay between the germline ends. CDR1 and CDR2 (germline): GTSNPN, SVGIG (reference sequence). The length of the CDR3 is 14 residues. The CDR3 DNA follows: TGTGCCTGGAGTGGAATAACTGCCGACGGCGAGCAGTACTTC. It yields the protein CAWSGITADGEQYF.

The chain is built from TRBV5-6 and TRBJ2-6; D is undetermined. The CDR3 totals 16 residues. V was pared by 1 base and J by 4 bases, with 12 bases between. CDR1 is SGHDT and CDR2 is YYEEEE in the germline V gene. CDR3 coding DNA: TGTGCCAGCAGCTTGAGTGGAGTAGCCGGGGCCAACGTCCTGACTTTC. The encoded protein is CASSLSGVAGANVLTF.

This clonotype was seen more than once but under ten times. V and J are TRBV27 and TRBJ2-2; D unclear. Trimming shortened V by 4 bases and J by 6 bases, and 24 bases separated the two germline ends. The CDR3 loop spans 18 amino acids. Germline V gene lookup returns CDR1 MNHEY and CDR2 SMNVEV (reference sequence). CDR3 in amino acids: CASSSLLGRIRAAGELFF. The CDR3 nucleotides are TGTGCCAGCAGTTCACTCCTCGGCAGAATTCGGGCGGCCGGGGAGCTGTTTTTT.

The J gene is TRBJ2-4, the V gene TRBV20-1, with unresolved D. The germline gives CDR1 DFQATT, CDR2 SNEGSKA (reference sequence). The CDR3 has 13 amino acids. With 2 bases removed from V and 1 base from J, the gap between germline ends came to 6 bases. The CDR3 region has the DNA TGCAGTGCTAGAAATAGGGCCAAAAACATTCAGTACTTC. Amino acids: CSARNRAKNIQYF.

The V call is TRBV6-4, the J call TRBJ2-3, with TRBD2 identical over 8 bases. Germline lookup yields CDR1 MRHNA and CDR2 SNTAGT. The junction had 4 bases not matched to a gene; V was cut back by 5 bases and J by 0 bases. This CDR3 comprises 15 residues. This CDR3 is CASSLTSGSTDTQYF. CDR3 bases: TGTGCCAGCAGTCTTACTAGCGGAAGCACAGATACGCAGTATTTT.

The CDR3 sequence: CASRDDSKSYEQYF. In DNA, the CDR3 is TGTGCCAGCAGGGACGACAGTAAGTCCTACGAGCAGTACTTC. The chain joins TRBV6-1 to TRBJ2-7; D is perhaps TRBD1 (5 bases). V shed 6 bases and J shed 1 base, with 13 bases lying between them. Germline CDR1 and CDR2: MNHNS and SASEGT. The CDR3 loop spans 14 amino acids.

In DNA form, the CDR3 reads TGCGCCAGCAGCTCTCCGGGACAGGGGATGGAGACCCAGTACTTC. This sequence encodes CASSSPGQGMETQYF. The rearrangement joins TRBV5-1 to TRBJ2-5, with TRBD1 matching 10 bases. V lost 3 bases and J lost 5; bases outside the gene matches: 7. Germline V gene data show CDR1 as SGHRS and CDR2 as YFSETQ. This CDR3 has 15 residues.

The table lists this clonotype with a few counts. J is TRBJ2-2 and V is TRBV20-1; D is perhaps TRBD2 (7 bases). There are 16 residues in the CDR3. Trimming shortened V by 1 base and J by 2 bases, and 14 bases separated the two germline ends. Germline values: CDR1 DFQATT, CDR2 SNEGSKA (reference sequence). The CDR3 sequence is CSARVSGGDNTGELFF. The CDR3 DNA follows: TGCAGTGCTAGAGTTTCGGGGGGCGACAACACCGGGGAGCTGTTTTTT.

The sample holds many counts of this clonotype. This chain links TRBV15 with TRBJ1-5, with 12 bases that match TRBD1. The V segment lost 0 bases and the J segment 6 bases; nucleotides outside the gene matches: 9. Per germline, CDR1 LNHNV and CDR2 YYDKDF (reference sequence). The CDR3 is 18 amino acids. The CDR3 sequence: CATSRDSGQGATFQPQHF. DNA for the CDR3: TGTGCCACCAGCAGAGACTCGGGACAGGGGGCTACGTTTCAGCCCCAGCATTTT.

This clonotype has a count of ten or more. The rearrangement uses TRBV5-5 and TRBJ2-3; 12 nucleotides line up with TRBD2. The germline gives CDR1 SGHKS, CDR2 YYEKEE (reference sequence). CDR3 length: 16 residues. V trimming: 6 bases; J trimming: 4 bases; junction bases outside the gene matches: 9. In DNA, the CDR3 is TGTGCCAGCATCTTTCTAGCGGGAGGGCCCGCAGATACGCAGTATTTT. Its protein product is CASIFLAGGPADTQYF.

V is TRBV7-2 and J is TRBJ2-5, with TRBD1 as a possible D gene (6 bases). CDR1 and CDR2 from the germline V gene are SGHTA and FQGNSA. With 4 bases removed from V and 4 bases from J, the gap between germline ends came to 7 bases. This CDR3 is 12 amino acids long. CDR3 nucleotides: TGTGCCAGCAGCTGGGACATAGAGACCCAGTACTTC. Protein: CASSWDIETQYF.

This clonotype came up a few times. This chain uses TRBV3-1 with TRBJ2-7, with 9 bases lining up with TRBD1. Trimming cost V 7 bases and J 6 bases; bases outside gene matches: 10. The germline CDR1 and CDR2 sequences are LGHDT and YNNKEL (reference sequence). The CDR3 loop spans 14 amino acids. In nucleotides, the CDR3 is TGTGCCAGCACCCTTGGGACAGGGCGCTCCGAGCAGTACTTC. As protein: CASTLGTGRSEQYF.

This clonotype was seen more than once but under ten times. The V call is TRBV12-3 or TRBV12-4, the J call TRBJ2-2, with D perhaps TRBD2 (7 bases). The V gene lost 6 bases and the J gene lost 4 bases, with 15 bases spanning the gap. The CDR3 totals 15 residues. CDR3 region: CASRGGASPTGELFF. CDR3 bases: TGTGCCAGCAGGGGGGGGGCTAGCCCCACCGGGGAGCTGTTTTTT.

This clonotype was counted a single time. The chain recombines TRBV27 with TRBJ1-1; no reliable D call. Trimming pared 6 bases from V and 6 bases from J, leaving 14 bases between. Germline assignment: CDR1 MNHEY and CDR2 SMNVEV (reference sequence). This CDR3 is built from 13 residues. This chain's CDR3 is CASSTVLGSEAFF. The CDR3, as DNA: TGTGCCAGCAGCACGGTTTTGGGATCTGAAGCTTTCTTT.